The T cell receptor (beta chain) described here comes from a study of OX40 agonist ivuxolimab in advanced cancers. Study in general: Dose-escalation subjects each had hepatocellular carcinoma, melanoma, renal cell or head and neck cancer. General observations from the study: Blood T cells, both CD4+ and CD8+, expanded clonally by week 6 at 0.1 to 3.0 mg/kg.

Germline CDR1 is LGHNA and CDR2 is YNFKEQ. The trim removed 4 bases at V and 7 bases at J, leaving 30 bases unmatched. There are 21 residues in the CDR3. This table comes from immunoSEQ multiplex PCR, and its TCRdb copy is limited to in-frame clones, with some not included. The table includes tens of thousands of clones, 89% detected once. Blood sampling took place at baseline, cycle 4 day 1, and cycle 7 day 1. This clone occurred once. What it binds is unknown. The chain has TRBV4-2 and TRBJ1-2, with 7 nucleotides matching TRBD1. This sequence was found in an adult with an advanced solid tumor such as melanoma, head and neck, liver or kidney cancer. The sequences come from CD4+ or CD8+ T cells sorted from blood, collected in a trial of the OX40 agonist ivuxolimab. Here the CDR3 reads CASSPRPPPGGGNINRSGYTF. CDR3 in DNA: TGTGCCAGCAGCCCTCGACCACCTCCGGGAGGGGGCAATATCAATAGAAGTGGCTACACCTTC.